This entry concerns a single T cell receptor beta chain. This record belongs to a study of blood T cell repertoires in COVID-19. About the research overall: The United States, Italy and Spain provided the acute and convalescent COVID-19 samples. T cells, B-cell-depleted T cells, or PBMCs provided the cDNA or gDNA that served as material.

In the original analysis: The authors estimated nucleated cell counts from reference gene primer amplification. Sequenced by immunoSEQ multiplex PCR; TCRdb stores in-frame clones only, minus some. V and J calls and clone size come straight from that table; D and trimming were deduced from the DNA. This table holds about 300,000 clones, approximately 90% found once. This CDR3 is 17 amino acids long. Germline V lookup: CDR1 SGHVS, CDR2 FQNEAQ. V was cut by 4 bases and J by 2 bases, with 19 bases left in between. This receptor was taken from a woman in her 30s who had recovered from COVID-19. The rearrangement links TRBV7-8 to TRBJ2-3; TRBD2 is a possible D gene (6 bases). The sequenced material came from peripheral blood. The CDR3 region is CASSSRRFGGATDTQYF. As DNA, the CDR3 is TGTGCCAGCAGCTCTCGGCGGTTCGGCGGGGCCACAGATACGCAGTATTTT.